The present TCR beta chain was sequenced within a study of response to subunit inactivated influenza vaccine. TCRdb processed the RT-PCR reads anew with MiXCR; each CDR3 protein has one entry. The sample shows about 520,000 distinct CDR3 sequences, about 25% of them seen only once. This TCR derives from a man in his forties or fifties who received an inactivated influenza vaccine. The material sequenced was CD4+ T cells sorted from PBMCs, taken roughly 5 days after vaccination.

The CDR3 bases are TGTGCCAGCGCTTCGGCGGGACTAGCGGGTTCCCACGAGCAGTACTTC. Translated: CASASAGLAGSHEQYF. This chain connects TRBV28 to TRBJ2-7; 12 bases are shared with TRBD2. Germline CDR1 reads MDHEN; CDR2 reads SYDVKM. The CDR3 is made up of 16 amino acids. V lost 8 bases, J lost 5 bases, and 13 bases stayed unmatched.